This TCR beta chain was obtained from a study of shared clonotypes between healthy human individuals (dated by TCRdb to 2019 to 2021). About the study as a whole: A few men and a couple of women, aged 18 to 49 years, made up the cohort. To increase sequencing depth and limit assay-specific biases, TCR repertoire library preparation and sequencing were carried out by different laboratories using diverse techniques. Per donor, three plates each were used for CD4 naive and CD4 memory, two for CD8 naive, and one for CD8 memory. Leukapheresis yielded between about 0.94 and 10 billion PBMCs per donor. To estimate repertoire size and how much clonotypes are shared between individuals, the study performed deep sequencing of blood TCR repertoires from a handful of healthy adults. Findings and caveats that apply to the study as a whole: Across a handful of donors, approximately 5% of naive CD4, roughly 3.3% of naive CD8, about 2.3% of memory CD4, and about 0.4% of memory CD8 clonotypes were shared. Pairwise subsampling indicated that sequencing depth was expected to affect the degree of clonotype sharing among donors. Naive subsets generally had larger estimated clonotype richness than memory subsets did. Even with the large sequencing depth, rarefaction of the sorted-subset datasets indicated that sequencing was incomplete. Compared with non-shared clonotypes, the clonotypes found in all four sorted-subset donors had higher generation probabilities. The genetic and exposure-history diversity represented was limited by the small number of donors. Only blood was sampled, and tissue TCR repertoires likely differ from those in blood.

The germline V and J ends show losses of 6 bases and 4 bases respectively, and no gene match explains 9 bases of the junction. The CDR3 measures 14 amino acids from cysteine to phenylalanine. Only the CDR3 DNA is retained, 42 bases long and in frame from the first base. CDR1 and CDR2 are read off the germline V gene as SGHAT and FQNNGV. With respect to this clone: Which antigen it targets is not known. No much larger clonotype is one base removed from it; base qualities were not supplied.

Using the deep immunoSEQ assay, TCR CDR3 regions were amplified from genomic DNA by multiplex PCR. Extracted genomic DNA from each cell subset was distributed evenly across all wells of several immunoSEQ 96-well plates, and each plate was treated as a replicate. Each replicate PCR for sorted subsets received roughly 0.2 ug genomic DNA, equal to about 30,000 T cell genomes. The purified libraries were quantified using a Qubit 3.0 fluorometer, sized with a Bioanalyzer 2100, and then quantified again using the KAPA Library Quantification kit. Each immunoSEQ 96-well plate was sequenced on its own single-read 150-cycle Illumina NextSeq 550 flow cell. The paper's processing steps were these. Because the immunoSEQ output held only junctional sequences and lacked quality scores, the filtering could not match the filtering applied to full-length reads. Sequences were annotated with PyIR, a Python wrapper for IgBLAST v1.9, using IMGT germline references to assign V/J genes and CDR3. Reads with weak V/J assignments (E-value above 1e-6), missing CDR3, stop codons, out-of-frame junctions, or ambiguous translated residues were removed. V3J clonotypes were defined as sequences sharing the same inferred V gene, J gene, and CDR3 amino acid sequence. The percentage overlap between two repertoires was calculated by dividing the number of shared unique clonotypes by the size of the smaller repertoire. Three approaches were used to assess repertoire richness: RTK rarefaction, the Chao1 estimator, and Recon v2.1 estimates of unobserved clonotypes. Generation probabilities for all TCRbeta clonotypes obtained by the gDNA method from a handful of donors were computed using OLGA. The table comes from immuneACCESS by way of TCRdb, which keeps in-frame sequences with V and J called. Part of the clones is missing from these tables; in studies checked, under half for an unresolved V gene and the rest for unknown reasons. Clone size and V and J calls were adopted from that table, with D and trimming inferred from the DNA. Counted in this sample were millions of clones; 95% of them appeared once. The ten largest clones take up 0.1% to 0.15% of the sample.

Donors were healthy HIV-negative adults with no recently reported acute infections or vaccinations. Every donor was a Caucasian adult living in Nashville, Tennessee, USA. CD4+ T cells were enriched by magnetic negative selection, after which naive cells were positively selected on CD45RA and the negative fraction was taken as the memory subset. After blood collection by leukapheresis, PBMCs were isolated using Ficoll-Histopaque density gradient centrifugation and then cryopreserved in the vapor phase of liquid nitrogen. Analytical flow cytometry was used to check the purity and quantity of every magnetically sorted T cell population. From each sorted fraction, genomic DNA was isolated and quantified by UV absorbance on a Nanodrop 2000c.

This TCR came from a young man in good health. Material: naive CD4+ T cells sorted from blood. Per the publication, the cell subset or site label means: CD45RA+ positively selected. The V and J genes are TRBV11-2 and TRBJ2-7; TRBD2 fits 7 bases in the junction. The sequenced DNA is TGTGCCAGCAGTTCGAGCGGGGCGAAGTACGAGCAGTACTTC. This encodes CASSSSGAKYEQYF.